Listed here are 18 T cell receptor beta chains from one sample, sequenced in a study of shared T cell receptors in the human thymus. The repertoire was sequenced with immunoSEQ multiplex PCR; TCRdb's copy has only in-frame clones and lacks some. The top ten clones hold around 0.019% of a sample with hundreds of thousands of clones, approximately 95% of them seen once. Sequencing was carried out using thymocytes. Receptors originate from a human donor.

This chain joins TRBV5-1 and TRBJ2-7; perhaps D is TRBD1 or TRBD2 (5 bases each). There are 14 residues in the CDR3. The V gene's germline CDR1 is SGHRS and CDR2 YFSETQ. Trimming stripped 0 bases from V and 6 bases from J, with 13 bases between. Written as DNA, the CDR3 is TGCGCCAGCAGCTTGGGGGACGCGGTTGTCGAGCAGTACTTC. As protein: CASSLGDAVVEQYF.

The chain is built from TRBV2 and TRBJ2-1, with 10 bases aligning to TRBD2. V trimming: 10 bases; J trimming: 7 bases; junction bases outside the gene matches: 13. CDR3 length equals 15 residues. Germline CDR1 is SNHLY and CDR2 is FYNNEI. The CDR3 region is CAIRSSGSAKNEQFF. The CDR3 DNA is TGTGCCATTAGATCTAGCGGGAGTGCAAAAAATGAGCAGTTCTTC.

The V and J genes are TRBV7-2 and TRBJ2-1; a weak D match, TRBD2 (5 bases). The germline V gene has CDR1 SGHTA and CDR2 FQGNSA. Trimming left V 5 bases short and J 3 bases short, with 11 bases between. The CDR3 sequence is 14 residues long. The CDR3 here is CASSARTHYNEQFF. CDR3 coding DNA: TGTGCCAGCAGCGCCCGGACTCACTACAATGAGCAGTTCTTC.

This clone was found once. V gene TRBV9 combines with J gene TRBJ2-5, with 11 bases that match TRBD2. The CDR3 is 17 amino acids. Germline assignment: CDR1 SGDLS and CDR2 YYNGEE. Trimming cost V 4 bases and J 7 bases; bases outside gene matches: 15. CDR3 loop: CASSPQRLLAGDGTQYF. DNA of the CDR3: TGTGCCAGCAGCCCCCAAAGACTACTAGCGGGAGACGGGACCCAGTACTTC.

The chain uses TRBV27 and TRBJ1-4; D ambiguous. Between the trimmed V and J ends, which lost 1 base and 13 bases, there was a span of 13 bases. The CDR3 is 13 residues long. Germline CDR1 and CDR2: MNHEY and SMNVEV (reference sequence). The CDR3 sequence is CASSLFVGYALFF. CDR3 in DNA: TGTGCCAGCAGTTTATTTGTCGGGTATGCACTGTTTTTT.

The chain couples TRBV19 to TRBJ2-3; TRBD1 aligns across 8 bases. The junction had 13 bases not matched to a gene; V was cut back by 6 bases and J by 5 bases. The CDR3 runs 16 residues. Per the germline V gene, CDR1 is LNHDA and CDR2 is SQIVND (reference sequence). CDR3 nucleotide sequence: TGTGCCAGTAGCCCCGGACAGGGTGGACGAGTAGATACGCAGTATTTT. Translation: CASSPGQGGRVDTQYF.

The CDR3 sequence is CASSQAIRDRGRHYGYTF. CDR3 coding DNA: TGCGCCAGCAGCCAAGCTATAAGGGACAGGGGGCGTCACTATGGCTACACCTTC. The genes are TRBV4-1 and TRBJ1-2, with 12 bases identical to TRBD1. Germline V gene lookup returns CDR1 MGHRA and CDR2 YSYEKL. The CDR3 spans 18 residues. The V and J ends lost 1 base and 3 bases, in that order; junction bases with no gene match: 9.

The chain is built from TRBV6-5 and TRBJ2-3, with D perhaps TRBD2 (5 bases). The germline V gene has CDR1 MNHEY and CDR2 SVGAGI. CDR3 length: 15 residues. Trimming pared 5 bases from V and 2 bases from J, leaving 14 bases between. The CDR3 DNA is TGTGCCAGCAGTCACACAACTAGTGTCACAGATACGCAGTATTTT. Protein product: CASSHTTSVTDTQYF.

This sequence joins TRBV18 and TRBJ2-7; 9 bases line up with TRBD1. From germline, CDR1 is KGHSH and CDR2 LQKENI. The CDR3 is 16 residues long. J lost 1 base, V lost 3 bases, and 7 bases had no gene match. CDR3 in DNA: TGTGCCAGCTCACCGAGTCGGGACAGGGCTTCCTACGAGCAGTACTTC. This sequence encodes CASSPSRDRASYEQYF.

The genes are TRBV25-1 and TRBJ1-6; possibly TRBD1 for D (5 bases). Trimming stripped 5 bases from V and 10 bases from J, with 15 bases between. Per the germline V gene, CDR1 is MGHDK and CDR2 is SYGVNS. The CDR3 totals 14 residues. The CDR3, as DNA: TGTGCCAGCAGTACGGGGCCGATAGCATCACCCCTCCACTTT. Amino acid sequence: CASSTGPIASPLHF.

In this sample, this clone turned up a few times. The V call is TRBV11-3, the J call TRBJ1-1; tentatively, D is TRBD1 (5 bases). CDR3 length: 13 amino acids. The germline V and J ends were trimmed by 5 bases and 7 bases, with 14 bases remaining between them. CDR1 and CDR2 from the germline V gene are SGHNT and YENEEA. The CDR3 sequence: CASSPRRGSEAFF. Here the CDR3 DNA reads TGTGCCAGCAGCCCCCGCCGGGGCAGTGAAGCTTTCTTT.

The chain employs TRBV28 and TRBJ1-5; no firm D call. The CDR3 is made up of 17 amino acids. Germline CDR1 and CDR2: MDHEN and SYDVKM. V dropped 1 base and J dropped 0 bases, with 13 bases sitting between them. CDR3 DNA sequence: TGTGCCAGCAGTTTATACCACCGTTCGGCTAGCAATCAGCCCCAGCATTTT. It specifies CASSLYHRSASNQPQHF.

J is TRBJ1-2 and V is TRBV30, with D tentatively TRBD1 (6 bases). The V end lost 0 bases, the J end lost 0 bases, and 14 bases lay between the germline ends. The CDR3 is 16 residues long. Germline assignment: CDR1 GTSNPN and CDR2 SVGIG (reference sequence). CDR3 in amino acids: CAWSVIWDTSNYGYTF. In DNA form, the CDR3 reads TGTGCCTGGAGTGTAATTTGGGACACCTCTAACTATGGCTACACCTTC. The whole variable domain, remainder taken from reference TRBV30 and TRBJ1-2, is SQTIHQWPATLVQPVGSPLSLECTVEGTSNPNLYWYRQAAGRGLQLLFYSVGIGQISSEVPQNLSASRPQDRQFILSSKKLLLSDSGFYLCAWSVIWDTSNYGYTFGSGTRLTVV.

The chain combines TRBV4-2 with TRBJ2-3; D is possibly TRBD2 (6 bases). Trimming cost V 4 bases and J 2 bases, with 19 bases left between them. Germline CDR1 is LGHNA and CDR2 is YNFKEQ. The CDR3 is 17 residues long. The CDR3: CASSLTRVADITDTQYF. CDR3 DNA sequence: TGTGCCAGCAGCCTCACCCGGGTAGCGGACATCACAGATACGCAGTATTTT.

The chain recombines TRBV7-8 with TRBJ1-3, with 7 nucleotides matching TRBD1. Germline lookup yields CDR1 SGHVS and CDR2 FQNEAQ. This CDR3 is built from 17 residues. The V gene end was trimmed by 5 bases and the J gene end by 0 bases; junction bases not matched to a gene: 10. The CDR3 DNA sequence: TGTGCCAGCAGCCCTAACCGACAGGGTTACTCTGGAAACACCATATATTTT. It yields the protein CASSPNRQGYSGNTIYF.

The chain uses TRBV9 and TRBJ2-2; 9 nucleotides line up with TRBD2. Trimming took 4 bases from V and 4 from J; bases not matched to a gene: 8. This CDR3 region has 16 residues. Germline assignment: CDR1 SGDLS and CDR2 YYNGEE. The CDR3 protein is CASSIKAGGFTGELFF. As DNA, the CDR3 is TGTGCCAGCAGCATCAAAGCGGGAGGATTCACCGGGGAGCTGTTTTTT.

The chain carries TRBV25-1 and TRBJ2-5; D is uncertain. Germline V lookup: CDR1 MGHDK, CDR2 SYGVNS. V was trimmed by 2 bases and J by 5 bases, leaving 15 bases between them. The CDR3 consists of 15 residues. CDR3 protein: CASSELFIRTETQYF. The CDR3 nucleotides read TGTGCCAGCAGTGAACTCTTTATAAGGACGGAGACCCAGTACTTC.

V is TRBV30 and J is TRBJ2-1; 10 bases agree with TRBD2. CDR1 is GTSNPN, CDR2 SVGIG, per germline (reference sequence). This CDR3 contains 18 residues. The V gene end was trimmed by 0 bases and the J gene end by 3 bases; junction bases not matched to a gene: 11. The CDR3: CAWSVQAGGPPYYNEQFF. CDR3 DNA: TGTGCCTGGAGTGTACAAGCGGGAGGGCCTCCTTACTACAATGAGCAGTTCTTC. The full variable domain, rest sourced from reference TRBV30 and TRBJ2-1, is SQTIHQWPATLVQPVGSPLSLECTVEGTSNPNLYWYRQAAGRGLQLLFYSVGIGQISSEVPQNLSASRPQDRQFILSSKKLLLSDSGFYLCAWSVQAGGPPYYNEQFFGPGTRLTVL.